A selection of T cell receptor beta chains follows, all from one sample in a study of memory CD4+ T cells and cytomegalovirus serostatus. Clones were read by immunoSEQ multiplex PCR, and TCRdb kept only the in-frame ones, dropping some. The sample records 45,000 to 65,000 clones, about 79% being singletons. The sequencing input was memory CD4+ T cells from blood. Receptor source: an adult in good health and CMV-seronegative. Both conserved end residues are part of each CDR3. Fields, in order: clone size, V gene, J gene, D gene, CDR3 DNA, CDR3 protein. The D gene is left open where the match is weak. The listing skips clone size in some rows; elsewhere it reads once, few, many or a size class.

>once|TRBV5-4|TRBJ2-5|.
TGTGCCAGCAGCTTGGTAGACAGTGAAGAGACCCAGTACTTC
CASSLVDSEETQYF
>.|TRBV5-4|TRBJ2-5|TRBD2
TGTGCCAGCAGACTAGCGGGGGTCTCAGAGACCCAGTACTTC
CASRLAGVSETQYF
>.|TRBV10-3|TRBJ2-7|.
TGTGCCATCATGAGGGACCGGAGCTCCTACGAGCAGTACTTC
CAIMRDRSSYEQYF
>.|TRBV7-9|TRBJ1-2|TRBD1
TGTGCCAGCACCTCTTGGACAGGGGGCTATGGCTACACCTTC
CASTSWTGGYGYTF
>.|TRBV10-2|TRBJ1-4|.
TGCGCCAGCAGTGGCGGGCCTTTCGTCGGTAATGAAAAACTGTTTTTT
CASSGGPFVGNEKLFF
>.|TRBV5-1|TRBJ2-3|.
TGCGCCAGCAGCTTGGTTGGTGGACAGAACACAGATACGCAGTATTTT
CASSLVGGQNTDTQYF
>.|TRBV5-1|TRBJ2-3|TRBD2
TGCGCCAGCAGCTTATTTAGCGGGGGGGCCGCAGATACGCAGTATTTT
CASSLFSGGAADTQYF
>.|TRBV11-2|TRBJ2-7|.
TGTGCCAGCCGCGGGTCTCAATCCTACGAGCAGTACTTC
CASRGSQSYEQYF
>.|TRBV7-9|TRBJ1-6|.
TGTGCCAGCAGCTTAATTGGCCAGGGGAATTCACCCCTCCACTTT
CASSLIGQGNSPLHF
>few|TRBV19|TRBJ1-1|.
TGTGCCAGTAGTGATCGGCCGAACACTGAAGCTTTCTTT
CASSDRPNTEAFF
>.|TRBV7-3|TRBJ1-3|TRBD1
TGTGCCAGCAGCCCGACAGGGGGGGGGCTTTCTGGAAACACCATATATTTT
CASSPTGGGLSGNTIYF
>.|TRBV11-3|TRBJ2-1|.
TGTGCCAGCAGCGTGGGACAAGGGGGGGATGAGCAGTTCTTC
CASSVGQGGDEQFF
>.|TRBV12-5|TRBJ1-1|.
TGTGCTAGTGGTTTTGTGGCCACACAGAACACTGAAGCTTTCTTT
CASGFVATQNTEAFF
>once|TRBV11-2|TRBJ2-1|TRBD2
TGTGCCAGCAGTCATAAACCGGGACTAGCGGGGGGAAAACCCGAGCAGTTCTTC
CASSHKPGLAGGKPEQFF
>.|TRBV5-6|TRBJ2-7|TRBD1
TGTGCCAGCAGCTGGACAGGGGGTAAGGGCGAGCAGTACTTC
CASSWTGGKGEQYF
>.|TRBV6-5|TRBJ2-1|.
TGTGCCAGCAGAACCAACAGGAATCTGGGAAATGAGCAGTTCTTC
CASRTNRNLGNEQFF
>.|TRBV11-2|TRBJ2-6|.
TGTGCCAGCAGCCCCATCCTAAGTACTGGGGCCAACGTCCTGACTTTC
CASSPILSTGANVLTF
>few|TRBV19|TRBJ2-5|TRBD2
TGTGCCAGTAGTAGATGGACTAGCGAACAAGAGACCCAGTACTTC
CASSRWTSEQETQYF
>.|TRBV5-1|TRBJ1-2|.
TGCGCCAGCAGCTTGGCCCCCTACAACTATGGCTACACCTTC
CASSLAPYNYGYTF
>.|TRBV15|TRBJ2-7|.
TGTGCCACCAGCAGAGAGTCCGGGGGCCCCTACGAGCAGTACTTC
CATSRESGGPYEQYF
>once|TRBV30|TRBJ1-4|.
TGTGCCTGGAGTCGGGGGCAGGGCGAAAAACTGTTTTTT
CAWSRGQGEKLFF
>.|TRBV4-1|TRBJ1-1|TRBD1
TGCGCCAGCAGCCGCAGTGGGGGACAGGGCTGGACTGAAGCTTTCTTT
CASSRSGGQGWTEAFF
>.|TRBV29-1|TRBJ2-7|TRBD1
TGCAGCGTTGAAATTCAGGGACAGGAAACCTACGAGCAGTACTTC
CSVEIQGQETYEQYF
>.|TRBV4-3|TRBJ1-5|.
TGCGCCAGCAGCCAAGATAGCCGGGGTTACCAGCCCCAGCATTTT
CASSQDSRGYQPQHF
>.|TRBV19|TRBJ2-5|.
TGTGCCAGTAGTGAGTTCGCGGGGGCTCAAGAGACCCAGTACTTC
CASSEFAGAQETQYF
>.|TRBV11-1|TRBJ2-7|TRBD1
TGTGCCAGCAGCTCGAGGGCAATAACAGGGGACGAGCAGTACTTC
CASSSRAITGDEQYF